A selection of T cell receptor beta chains follows, all from one sample in a study of blood T cell repertoires in COVID-19. TCRdb's copy holds only in-frame clones and misses some; the assay was immunoSEQ multiplex PCR. The sample includes about 80,000 clones, around 79% of them seen just once. Material: peripheral blood. The receptors shown here come from an elderly man with acute or convalescent COVID-19. Both conserved end residues are part of each CDR3. The order of the fields is clone size, V gene, D gene, J gene, CDR3 DNA, CDR3 protein. D genes are given only for firm matches. A clone size is listed for some rows: how often the clone was seen (once, few, many), or a class if it is expanded.

clone_size: NA; v_call: TRBV5-1; d_call: TRBD1; j_call: TRBJ2-2; cdr3_nt: TGCGCCAGCAGCACCGGGACAGGGATGGCCGGGGAGCTGTTTTTT; cdr3_aa: CASSTGTGMAGELFF
clone_size: once; v_call: TRBV9; d_call: NA; j_call: TRBJ2-1; cdr3_nt: TGTGCCAGCAGCGTCCTTAGTAGGAGCTCCTACAATGAGCAGTTCTTC; cdr3_aa: CASSVLSRSSYNEQFF
clone_size: once; v_call: TRBV18; d_call: TRBD2; j_call: TRBJ2-1; cdr3_nt: TGTGCCAGCTCACCCCTCTCTAGCGGGGGGCGGGGTGAGCAGTTCTTC; cdr3_aa: CASSPLSSGGRGEQFF
clone_size: once; v_call: TRBV6-5; d_call: TRBD1; j_call: TRBJ1-2; cdr3_nt: TGTGCCAGCAGTTCAGGACAGGGTGACCTTTACTATGGCTACACCTTC; cdr3_aa: CASSSGQGDLYYGYTF
clone_size: NA; v_call: TRBV7-8; d_call: NA; j_call: TRBJ2-5; cdr3_nt: TGTGCCAGCAGCTTAGGCGGATCCTATGTGGTTGGGAGACGACAAGAGACCCAGTACTTC; cdr3_aa: CASSLGGSYVVGRRQETQYF
clone_size: NA; v_call: TRBV19; d_call: NA; j_call: TRBJ2-7; cdr3_nt: TGTGCCAGTAGTATAGAACAGGGTTACGAGCAGTACTTC; cdr3_aa: CASSIEQGYEQYF
clone_size: NA; v_call: TRBV2; d_call: NA; j_call: TRBJ1-1; cdr3_nt: TGTGCCAGCAGTAGGCAGGGCTCCATGAACACTGAAGCTTTCTTT; cdr3_aa: CASSRQGSMNTEAFF
clone_size: NA; v_call: TRBV29-1; d_call: TRBD1; j_call: TRBJ2-5; cdr3_nt: TGCAGCGTGCTCCGGGACAGGGGGCAGGAGACCCAGTACTTC; cdr3_aa: CSVLRDRGQETQYF
clone_size: NA; v_call: TRBV3-1/TRBV3-2; d_call: NA; j_call: TRBJ1-2; cdr3_nt: TGTGCCAGCAGCCTAACCATTGGCGGCTACACCTTC; cdr3_aa: CASSLTIGGYTF
clone_size: NA; v_call: TRBV19; d_call: TRBD1; j_call: TRBJ2-7; cdr3_nt: TGTGCCAGTACCCGGGACAGCCACTCCTACGAGCAGTACTTC; cdr3_aa: CASTRDSHSYEQYF
clone_size: NA; v_call: TRBV5-1; d_call: NA; j_call: TRBJ2-2; cdr3_nt: TGCGCCAGCAGCCTACGGACAGCCGTGAACACCGGGGAGCTGTTTTTT; cdr3_aa: CASSLRTAVNTGELFF
clone_size: NA; v_call: TRBV19; d_call: NA; j_call: TRBJ2-3; cdr3_nt: TGTGCCAGTACCAATACTTTCACAGATACGCAGTATTTT; cdr3_aa: CASTNTFTDTQYF
clone_size: NA; v_call: TRBV5-4; d_call: NA; j_call: TRBJ1-2; cdr3_nt: TGTGCCAGCAGGGCGGTAGGCTATGGCTACACCTTC; cdr3_aa: CASRAVGYGYTF
clone_size: NA; v_call: TRBV3-1/TRBV3-2; d_call: NA; j_call: TRBJ1-5; cdr3_nt: TGTGCCAGCAGCCAACGAGGGGGATTCGGTCAGCCCCAGCATTTT; cdr3_aa: CASSQRGGFGQPQHF
clone_size: NA; v_call: TRBV6-2/TRBV6-3; d_call: TRBD1; j_call: TRBJ1-2; cdr3_nt: TGTGCCAGCAGTACGGGACAGGGGATCGGCTACACCTTC; cdr3_aa: CASSTGQGIGYTF
clone_size: NA; v_call: TRBV27; d_call: TRBD1; j_call: TRBJ1-2; cdr3_nt: TGTGCCAGCAGTTCAGTGACAGGGAACTATGGCTACACCTTC; cdr3_aa: CASSSVTGNYGYTF
clone_size: NA; v_call: TRBV6-4; d_call: TRBD1; j_call: TRBJ1-6; cdr3_nt: TGTGCCAGCAGTGGCCAAACCAGGGGGAACTATAATTCACCCCTCCACTTT; cdr3_aa: CASSGQTRGNYNSPLHF
clone_size: NA; v_call: TRBV5-1; d_call: NA; j_call: TRBJ2-5; cdr3_nt: TGCGCCAGCAGCCCGGGGGTGTACACTAGCCAAGAGACCCAGTACTTC; cdr3_aa: CASSPGVYTSQETQYF
clone_size: NA; v_call: TRBV3-1/TRBV3-2; d_call: NA; j_call: TRBJ1-2; cdr3_nt: TGTGCCAGCAGCCCAGGGGCATTGTCATACTATGGCTACACCTTC; cdr3_aa: CASSPGALSYYGYTF
clone_size: NA; v_call: TRBV5-1; d_call: NA; j_call: TRBJ1-4; cdr3_nt: TGCGCCAGCAGCTTGGGCGGGGCTAAGGAAAAACTGTTTTTT; cdr3_aa: CASSLGGAKEKLFF
clone_size: NA; v_call: TRBV7-8; d_call: NA; j_call: TRBJ1-2; cdr3_nt: TGTGCCAGCAGCTTAGCTCCGGACACGGGGGACTATGGCTACACCTTC; cdr3_aa: CASSLAPDTGDYGYTF
clone_size: NA; v_call: TRBV9; d_call: NA; j_call: TRBJ1-1; cdr3_nt: TGTGCCAGCAGCGTCTCGGCCGGGGGCACTGAAGCTTTCTTT; cdr3_aa: CASSVSAGGTEAFF
clone_size: NA; v_call: TRBV3-1/TRBV3-2; d_call: TRBD2; j_call: TRBJ2-5; cdr3_nt: TGTGCCAGCAGACCGACTAGCGGGGGGGAGACCCAGTACTTC; cdr3_aa: CASRPTSGGETQYF
clone_size: NA; v_call: TRBV12-5; d_call: NA; j_call: TRBJ1-5; cdr3_nt: TGTGCTAGTGGTTCTTATCAGCCCCAGCATTTT; cdr3_aa: CASGSYQPQHF
clone_size: few; v_call: TRBV11-2; d_call: NA; j_call: TRBJ2-3; cdr3_nt: TGTGCCAGCAGCTCCGGGGACTCTGATGGCACAGATACGCAGTATTTT; cdr3_aa: CASSSGDSDGTDTQYF
clone_size: NA; v_call: TRBV2; d_call: TRBD1; j_call: TRBJ2-7; cdr3_nt: TGTGCCAGCAAATGGGACAGCTCCTACGAGCAGTACTTC; cdr3_aa: CASKWDSSYEQYF
clone_size: NA; v_call: TRBV2; d_call: TRBD1; j_call: TRBJ2-1; cdr3_nt: TGTGCCAGCAGCCGGGACAGGGATGTAGATGAGCAGTTCTTC; cdr3_aa: CASSRDRDVDEQFF
clone_size: NA; v_call: TRBV4-2; d_call: NA; j_call: TRBJ1-1; cdr3_nt: TGTGCCAGCAGCCAAGACCAGGGGAGCCCTGAAGCTTTCTTT; cdr3_aa: CASSQDQGSPEAFF
clone_size: few; v_call: TRBV1; d_call: NA; j_call: TRBJ2-5; cdr3_nt: TGCACCAGCAGCCAAGATACGGACCAAGAGACCCAGTACTTC; cdr3_aa: CTSSQDTDQETQYF